What follows is one TCR beta chain and its context. What it binds is unknown. From the germline J gene comes the end of the CDR3, since the read stops 3 residues before it. Only in-frame clones appear in the TCRdb table, and some are missing; sequencing was by immunoSEQ multiplex PCR. The table lists 25,000 to 35,000 clones. This sample is drawn from a study of T cells in women clearing cervical HPV infection. On the study more broadly: Case blood was drawn a median approximately 150 days after lesion detection. With HLA typing for only a few women, HLA confounding remains possible.

The study's findings and limits: CIN3+ cases had significantly higher TCR richness than controls; evenness did not differ.

CDR3 length: 16 residues. Germline-derived CDR1 and CDR2 are MNHEY and SVGEGT. V gave up 7 bases and J gave up 0 bases; unmatched junction bases: 9. This clonotype originated in a woman between 18 and 75 years old with a cervical HPV16 infection that either progressed to CIN3+ or cleared (not recorded which). Sequencing input: blood buffy coat. J is TRBJ2-3 and V is TRBV6-2 or TRBV6-3; 8 bases agree with TRBD1. CDR3 DNA (partial): TGTGCCAGCACCCAGCAGGGGGCGTCGAGCACAGATACG. It specifies CASTQQGASSTDT. The complete CDR3 protein is CASTQQGASSTDTQYF.